This T cell receptor beta chain was sequenced for a study of blood T cell repertoires in COVID-19. In the study overall: T cells, B-cell-depleted T cells, or PBMCs supplied cDNA or gDNA.

The CDR3 is made up of 10 amino acids. The germline gives CDR1 MDHEN, CDR2 SYDVKM. V was clipped by 7 bases and J by 11 bases, with 11 bases between them. Sequencing was performed with immunoSEQ multiplex PCR; in TCRdb, only in-frame clones are kept and a portion is missing. The sample lists hundreds of thousands of clones, about 93% occurring once. This rearrangement joins TRBV28 to TRBJ1-1; D gene unclear. This receptor was identified in a man aged 60 to 75 with COVID-19, enrolled during active disease. The specimen was peripheral blood. The CDR3 spells CASTRERAFF. The CDR3 bases are TGTGCCAGCACCCGGGAGCGGGCTTTCTTT.